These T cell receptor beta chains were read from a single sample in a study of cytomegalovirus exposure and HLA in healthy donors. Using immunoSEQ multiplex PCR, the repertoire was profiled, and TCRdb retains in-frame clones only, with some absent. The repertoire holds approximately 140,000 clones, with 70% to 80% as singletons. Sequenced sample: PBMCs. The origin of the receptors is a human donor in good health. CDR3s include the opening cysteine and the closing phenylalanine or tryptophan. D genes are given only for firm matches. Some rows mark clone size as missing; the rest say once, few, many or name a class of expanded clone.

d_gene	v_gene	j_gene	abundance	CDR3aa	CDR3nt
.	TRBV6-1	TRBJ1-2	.	CASSVRVYGYTF	TGTGCCAGCAGTGTCCGTGTCTATGGCTACACCTTC
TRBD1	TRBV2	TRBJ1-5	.	CASSLDRGNQPQHF	TGTGCCAGCAGCCTCGACAGGGGTAATCAGCCCCAGCATTTT
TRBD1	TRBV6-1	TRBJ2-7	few	CASSEAYSGQGSSYEQYF	TGTGCCAGCAGTGAAGCTTATAGTGGACAGGGAAGTTCCTACGAGCAGTACTTC
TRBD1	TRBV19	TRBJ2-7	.	CATRIGTGGDEQYF	TGTGCCACCCGAATTGGAACAGGGGGCGACGAGCAGTACTTC
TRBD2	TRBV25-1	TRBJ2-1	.	CASSAPGLADYYNEQFF	TGTGCCAGCAGTGCTCCGGGACTAGCGGACTACTACAATGAGCAGTTCTTC
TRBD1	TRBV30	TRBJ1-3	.	CAWSVTGSTGNTIYF	TGTGCCTGGAGTGTGACAGGGTCGACTGGAAACACCATATATTTT
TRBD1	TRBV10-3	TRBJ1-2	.	CAIRPDRGHYGYTF	TGTGCCATCAGACCCGACAGGGGTCACTATGGCTACACCTTC
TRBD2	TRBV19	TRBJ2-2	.	CASSRGLEGPGELFF	TGTGCCAGTAGTAGGGGACTAGAAGGGCCCGGGGAGCTGTTTTTT
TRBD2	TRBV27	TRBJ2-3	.	CASSPRTSETQYF	TGTGCCAGCAGTCCCAGGACTAGCGAAACGCAGTATTTT
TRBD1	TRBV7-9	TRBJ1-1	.	CASSINRGEAFF	TGTGCCAGCAGCATAAACAGGGGGGAAGCTTTCTTT
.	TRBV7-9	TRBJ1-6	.	CASSLGAGASYNSPLHF	TGTGCCAGCAGCTTAGGGGCAGGGGCCTCCTATAATTCACCCCTCCACTTT
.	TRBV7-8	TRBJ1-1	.	CASSHDPRKLGTEAFF	TGTGCCAGCAGCCATGACCCCAGGAAGTTGGGCACTGAAGCTTTCTTT
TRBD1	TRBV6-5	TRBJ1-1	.	CATFQGQEAFF	TGTGCCACCTTTCAGGGACAGGAAGCTTTCTTT
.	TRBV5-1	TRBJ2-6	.	CASSPAGSGANVLTF	TGCGCCAGCAGCCCGGCGGGCTCTGGGGCCAACGTCCTGACTTTC
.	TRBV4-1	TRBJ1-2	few	CASSQDLGWYGYTF	TGCGCCAGCAGCCAAGATCTTGGCTGGTATGGCTACACCTTC